A single sample gave rise to the 24 T cell receptor beta chains below, sequenced in a study of T cell repertoires in cytomegalovirus infection. These TCRs' antigens remain unknown. MiXCR was run by TCRdb on the reads, yielding one entry per CDR3 protein. The sample lists hundreds of thousands of distinct CDR3 sequences, roughly 29% occurring once. This material consisted of cultured PBMCs, taken from culture after CMV antigen stimulation. The receptors here all came from a human donor in good health (CMV status not recorded). Some clones in this sample may be carry-over from other donors' samples.

In this sample, this clonotype turned up a few times. The chain uses TRBV7-8 and TRBJ1-1; 7 positions match TRBD1. With 5 bases clipped from V and 3 bases from J, the junction kept 6 bases outside the gene matches. The CDR3 sequence is 14 residues long. Germline V gene sequence: CDR1 SGHVS, CDR2 FQNEAQ. This CDR3 is CASSQGGSDTEAFF. The CDR3 DNA reads as TGTGCCAGCAGCCAGGGGGGGTCGGACACTGAAGCTTTCTTT.

In this sample, this clonotype turned up a few times. The chain combines TRBV3-1 with TRBJ2-1; 12 bases fit TRBD2. Trimming removed 5 bases from V and 9 bases from J; junction bases left unmatched: 8. Germline-derived CDR1 and CDR2 are LGHDT and YNNKEL (reference sequence). There are 15 residues in the CDR3. This CDR3 reads CASSSTSGGTGEQFF. CDR3 bases: TGTGCCAGCAGCTCGACTAGCGGGGGAACCGGTGAGCAGTTCTTC.

This clonotype came up many times. The chain joins TRBV11-2 to TRBJ1-1; TRBD1 might be the D (5 bases). The ends were cut back, 1 base at V and 4 bases at J, with 7 bases in the middle. The CDR3 spans 13 residues. Germline CDR1 and CDR2: SGHAT and FQNNGV. CDR3 sequence (DNA): TGTGCCAGCAGCTTAGGGGGGACCACTGAAGCTTTCTTT. Its translation is CASSLGGTTEAFF.

This clonotype was observed a few times. V usage is TRBV4-1 and J usage is TRBJ2-6; perhaps TRBD1 as D (5 bases). The germline gives CDR1 MGHRA, CDR2 YSYEKL. The CDR3 has 16 residues. Trimming shortened V by 6 bases and J by 1 base, and 13 bases separated the two germline ends. CDR3 nucleotide sequence: TGCGCCAGCAGGCCGAATCAGGGATCTGGGGCCAACGTCCTGACTTTC. As protein: CASRPNQGSGANVLTF.

The gene calls are TRBV7-8 and TRBJ2-3, with 8 bases aligning to TRBD2. Germline-derived CDR1 and CDR2 are SGHVS and FQNEAQ. CDR3 size: 17 residues. V shed 7 bases and J 1 base; nucleotides not matched to a gene: 13. The CDR3 spells CASTPTPGGRRTDTQYF. The CDR3 DNA is TGTGCCAGCACCCCAACCCCAGGCGGGAGGCGCACAGATACGCAGTATTTT.

This sequence joins TRBV3-1 and TRBJ1-2; D gene unclear. Trimming removed 1 base from V and 6 bases from J, with 6 bases in between. The CDR3 contains 12 residues. Germline V gene lookup returns CDR1 LGHDT and CDR2 YNNKEL (reference sequence). The CDR3: CASSQGGDGYTF. As DNA, the CDR3 is TGTGCCAGCAGCCAAGGCGGCGATGGCTACACCTTC.

The V gene is TRBV3-1, the J gene TRBJ1-1, with D uncertain. This CDR3 region has 14 residues. The germline gives CDR1 LGHDT, CDR2 YNNKEL (reference sequence). V was pared by 0 bases and J by 5 bases, with 10 bases between. The CDR3 coding sequence is TGTGCCAGCAGCCAAGACCAAGGGTGGACTGAAGCTTTCTTT. This encodes CASSQDQGWTEAFF.

The J gene is TRBJ2-5, the V gene TRBV7-8; possible D gene TRBD1, 7 bases. V gave up 5 bases and J gave up 3 bases, with 19 bases separating them. The CDR3 is 16 residues long. Germline values: CDR1 SGHVS, CDR2 FQNEAQ. CDR3 protein: CASSPASAGQKETQYF. As DNA, the CDR3 is TGTGCCAGCAGCCCCGCGTCGGCGGGACAGAAAGAGACCCAGTACTTC.

Of note for this clonotype: Because it lacks the conserved phenylalanine or tryptophan at the end, this CDR3 is likely a read error. The chain joins TRBV7-4 to TRBJ2-1; D uncertain. The germline CDR1 and CDR2 sequences are SGHVT and SQSDAQ. Trimming cost V 5 bases and J 8 bases, with 22 bases left between them. The CDR3 is 16 residues long. This CDR3 reads CASSRLPGHGGDEQFS. CDR3 bases: TGTGCCAGCAGCCGACTTCCCGGGCACGGTGGCGATGAGCAGTTCTCC.

The rearrangement uses TRBV5-6 and TRBJ2-1; TRBD2 might be the D (5 bases). The CDR3 runs 12 residues. CDR1 and CDR2 (germline): SGHDT, YYEEEE. The V end was cut by 4 bases, the J end by 8 bases, with 10 bases between. For the CDR3, the DNA is TGTGCCAGCAGCCCTGGAGGACATGAGCAGTTCTTC. It yields the protein CASSPGGHEQFF.

This clonotype was seen ten or more times. V gene TRBV10-2 combines with J gene TRBJ1-5; tentative D call: TRBD1 (5 bases). Deletions cut 3 bases from V and 2 bases from J, with 11 bases between. The CDR3 sequence is 15 residues long. CDR1 WSHSY and CDR2 SAAADI come from the germline V gene. The CDR3 nucleotides are TGCGCCAGCAGTGATAGGGGTGTTGGCAATCAGCCCCAGCATTTT. This gives the protein CASSDRGVGNQPQHF.

This clonotype has just a few counts. The V call is TRBV18, the J call TRBJ2-3; D possibly corresponds to TRBD1 (6 bases). Germline V gives CDR1 KGHSH, CDR2 LQKENI. The CDR3 extends over 15 amino acids. Trimming took off 3 bases at V and 0 bases at J, with 10 bases between the two ends. The CDR3 bases are TGTGCCAGCTCACCCCGAGGGGGTAGCACAGATACGCAGTATTTT. Translated: CASSPRGGSTDTQYF.

Only a few counts were recorded for this clonotype. V and J are TRBV19 and TRBJ2-1, with D possibly matching TRBD2 (5 bases). Germline V gene lookup returns CDR1 LNHDA and CDR2 SQIVND (reference sequence). The CDR3 is 15 amino acids. Trimming left V 3 bases short and J 0 bases short, with 9 bases between. The CDR3 loop reads CASSISANSYNEQFF. The DNA of the CDR3 is TGTGCCAGTAGTATTAGCGCCAACTCCTACAATGAGCAGTTCTTC.

The rearrangement links TRBV4-1 to TRBJ2-6, with D possibly being TRBD1 (6 bases). Germline-derived CDR1 and CDR2 are MGHRA and YSYEKL. The ends were cut back, 3 bases at V and 4 bases at J, with 13 bases in the middle. The CDR3 sequence is 16 residues long. In DNA form, the CDR3 reads TGCGCCAGCAGCCATGTGGGACATATCGGGGCCAACGTCCTGACTTTC. Translating it yields CASSHVGHIGANVLTF.

The V and J genes are TRBV28 and TRBJ2-3; 8 nucleotides agree with TRBD1. Losses at the gene ends were 6 bases for V and 3 bases for J; bases not matched to a gene: 5. There are 14 residues in the CDR3. From germline, CDR1 is MDHEN and CDR2 SYDVKM. The CDR3 region is CASRSTGVTDTQYF. Written as DNA, the CDR3 is TGTGCCAGCAGGTCGACAGGGGTTACAGATACGCAGTATTTT.

This clonotype was recorded a few times. The chain combines TRBV24-1 with TRBJ2-3; TRBD2 aligns across 13 bases. Trimming took 3 bases from V and 3 from J; bases not matched to a gene: 5. This CDR3 spans 17 amino acids. CDR1 and CDR2 from the germline V gene are KGHDR and SFDVKD. In DNA form, the CDR3 reads TGTGCCACCAGTGATGTAACTAGCGGGAGGGATACAGATACGCAGTATTTT. This translates into CATSDVTSGRDTDTQYF.

This sequence joins TRBV7-8 and TRBJ1-5; TRBD1 aligns across 9 bases. The CDR3 totals 15 residues. V shed 3 bases and J 7 bases; nucleotides not matched to a gene: 7. Germline lookup yields CDR1 SGHVS and CDR2 FQNEAQ. CDR3 in DNA: TGTGCCAGCAGCTTTGGACAGGGGAGGCTCCAGCCCCAGCATTTT. Its translation: CASSFGQGRLQPQHF. The whole variable domain, remainder taken from reference TRBV7-8 and TRBJ1-5, is GAGVSQSPRYKVAKRGQDVALRCDPISGHVSLFWYQQALGQGPEFLTYFQNEAQLDKSGLPSDRFFAERPEGSVSTLKIQRTQQEDSAVYLCASSFGQGRLQPQHFGDGTRLSIL.

The chain couples TRBV6-2 or TRBV6-3 to TRBJ2-3, with D uncertain. CDR3 length: 13 amino acids. The V and J ends lost 0 bases and 9 bases respectively, with 10 bases between them. CDR1 and CDR2 (germline): MNHEY, SVGEGT. The CDR3 region has the DNA TGTGCCAGCAGTTACTCGAGACTTGCAACGCAGTATTTT. Its translation: CASSYSRLATQYF.

This chain uses TRBV20-1 with TRBJ2-3; tentatively, D is TRBD2 (5 bases). CDR3 length: 15 residues. The germline CDR1 and CDR2 sequences are DFQATT and SNEGSKA (reference sequence). The V end lost 0 bases, the J end lost 8 bases, and 18 bases lay between the germline ends. The DNA for the CDR3 is TGCAGTGCTAGAGATATGAGCGGAACTATTGGTACGCAGTATTTT. This sequence encodes CSARDMSGTIGTQYF.

The rearrangement joins TRBV30 to TRBJ2-1; D is unresolved. Germline V gene data show CDR1 as GTSNPN and CDR2 as SVGIG (reference sequence). The ends were cut back, 6 bases at V and 7 bases at J, with 19 bases in the middle. The CDR3 is 14 amino acids. The CDR3 DNA is TGTGCCTGTAAAAAAATGGTTACTAAAAATGAGCAGTTCTTC. This codes for CACKKMVTKNEQFF.

The chain links TRBV4-1 to TRBJ1-1; D is unclear. The CDR3 length is 14 residues. Per the germline V gene, CDR1 is MGHRA and CDR2 is YSYEKL. With 1 base removed from V and 7 bases from J, the gap between germline ends came to 13 bases. CDR3 amino acids: CASSQVSSAVEAFF. The CDR3 nucleotides read TGCGCCAGCAGCCAAGTTTCGTCGGCAGTTGAAGCTTTCTTT.

V is TRBV27 and J is TRBJ1-5; D perhaps matches TRBD1 (5 bases). Germline V lookup: CDR1 MNHEY, CDR2 SMNVEV (reference sequence). CDR3 length: 13 residues. The V end lost 8 bases, the J end lost 3 bases, and 11 bases lay between the germline ends. The CDR3 spells CASGRQINQPQHF. As DNA, the CDR3 is TGTGCCAGCGGGAGACAGATCAATCAGCCCCAGCATTTT.

The sample holds a few counts of this clonotype. The CDR3 nucleotides read TGTGCCAGCTCCCCTATAGGCGAGGGGGCCAACGTCCTGACTTTC. Protein product: CASSPIGEGANVLTF. The V gene is TRBV3-1, the J gene TRBJ2-6; D is ambiguous. Germline CDR1 reads LGHDT; CDR2 reads YNNKEL (reference sequence). V lost 8 bases and J 4 bases, leaving 15 bases between the germline ends. The CDR3 runs 15 residues.

Only a few counts were recorded for this clonotype. The rearrangement uses TRBV6-1 and TRBJ1-6; tentative D call: TRBD1 (5 bases). CDR1 and CDR2 from the germline V gene are MNHNS and SASEGT. Trimming pared 5 bases from V and 6 bases from J, leaving 11 bases between. CDR3 size: 14 residues. CDR3 DNA sequence: TGTGCCAGCAGTTTATGGGGACTTAATTCACCCCTCCACTTT. Encoded protein: CASSLWGLNSPLHF.